This is a list of T cell receptor beta chains from one sample in a study of identifying expanded T cells in peripheral blood. Sequencing used immunoSEQ multiplex PCR; TCRdb keeps in-frame clones, though not all of them. The top ten clones hold less than 15% of a sample with approximately 97,000 clones, approximately 88% of them seen once. The sample comprised blood. The receptors were sampled from a person between 18 and 70 years old in good health. CDR3s include the opening cysteine and the closing phenylalanine or tryptophan. The D gene is left open where the match is weak. Clone size is stated in some rows and not others, as once, few, many or a class when expanded.

j_call,v_call,clone_size,d_call,cdr3_nt,cdr3_aa
TRBJ1-2,TRBV4-2,NA,NA,TGTGCCAGCAGCCAAGATCCAGAGGGTCGTTACGGAGGCTACACCTTC,CASSQDPEGRYGGYTF
TRBJ2-5,TRBV25-1,NA,NA,TGTGCCAGCAGTGGGGGGCGGGCAGAGACCCAGTACTTC,CASSGGRAETQYF
TRBJ1-1,TRBV29-1,NA,NA,TGCAGCGTTCGGGTTCAGGGGAACACTGAAGCTTTCTTT,CSVRVQGNTEAFF
TRBJ1-5,TRBV6-1,once,NA,TGTGCCAGCAGTGCTCAGACTGGGGGTAGCAATCAGCCCCAGCATTTT,CASSAQTGGSNQPQHF
TRBJ2-7,TRBV25-1,NA,NA,TGTGCCAGCAGACTCTTTTACGAGCAGTACTTC,CASRLFYEQYF
TRBJ2-3,TRBV7-6,NA,NA,TGTGCCAGCAGCTTATTGGGAACCAGTGAAGGTACGCAGTATTTT,CASSLLGTSEGTQYF
TRBJ1-2,TRBV10-3,NA,TRBD1,TGTGCCATCACCGGGACAGGGGATCTTGGTGGCTACACCTTC,CAITGTGDLGGYTF
TRBJ1-1,TRBV5-6,NA,NA,TGTGCCAGCAGCTTGCAGATCACTGAAGCTTTCTTT,CASSLQITEAFF
TRBJ1-3,TRBV7-6,NA,NA,TGTGCCAGCAGCTTAGGGTTGGGGACGGGAAACACCATATATTTT,CASSLGLGTGNTIYF
TRBJ2-7,TRBV6-5,NA,NA,TGTGCCAGCAGGGAACAGGGTACCCCACACGAGCAGTACTTC,CASREQGTPHEQYF
TRBJ2-5,TRBV28,once,NA,TGTGCCAGCAGTTTGGGCCCCCGCCATAGGGGGGAAGAGACCCAGTACTTC,CASSLGPRHRGEETQYF
TRBJ1-4,TRBV18,once,NA,TGTGCCAGCTCAGGGACTGATGAAAAACTGTTTTTT,CASSGTDEKLFF
TRBJ2-7,TRBV30,NA,NA,TGTGCCTGGAGTGGAGGGGGCTCCTACGAGCAGTACTTC,CAWSGGGSYEQYF
TRBJ2-5,TRBV9,NA,TRBD2,TGTGCCAGCAGCGTCGGGGCTAGCGGGAGGGCCGGAGAGACCCAGTACTTC,CASSVGASGRAGETQYF
TRBJ2-1,TRBV11-3,NA,NA,TGTGCCAGCAGCTTAACCCATGAGCAGTTCTTC,CASSLTHEQFF
TRBJ1-1,TRBV7-7,NA,NA,TGTGCCAGCAGCGAATCAACGAACACTGAAGCTTTCTTT,CASSESTNTEAFF
TRBJ1-1,TRBV10-2,NA,NA,TGCGCCAGCAGTGCCAGACGGTTGAACACTGAAGCTTTCTTT,CASSARRLNTEAFF
TRBJ2-7,TRBV5-1,NA,NA,TGCGCCAGCAGCACGCTCGAGGGGGGCTACGAGCAGTACTTC,CASSTLEGGYEQYF
TRBJ2-7,TRBV6-5,NA,NA,TGTGCCAGCAGTCGGGGCCTTACCGAGCAGTACTTC,CASSRGLTEQYF
TRBJ1-6,TRBV7-2,NA,NA,TGTGCCAGCAGCTTCAGCAGGGGTAATTCACCCCTCCACTTT,CASSFSRGNSPLHF
TRBJ2-6,TRBV29-1,NA,NA,TGCAGCGCCTACGGAGGGTTCGGGGCCAACGTCCTGACTTTC,CSAYGGFGANVLTF
TRBJ2-7,TRBV4-2,NA,NA,TGTGCCAGCAGCCAGATTCAGCCCTACGAGCAGTACTTC,CASSQIQPYEQYF
TRBJ1-4,TRBV10-3,NA,NA,TGTGCCATCAGTGAGGAAAGGTTAAATGAAAAACTGTTTTTT,CAISEERLNEKLFF
TRBJ2-1,TRBV29-1,NA,TRBD2,TGCAGCGTTGAAGAGGTTAGCGGGAGGGCCGGGGAGCAGTTCTTC,CSVEEVSGRAGEQFF
TRBJ2-2,TRBV5-1,NA,TRBD1,TGCGCCAGCAGCTCAGGACAGGGTGGTTTTACCGGGGAGCTGTTTTTT,CASSSGQGGFTGELFF
TRBJ2-3,TRBV28,NA,TRBD2,TGTGCCAGCAGTTCCTCTGGCGGTAGCGGGAGGGCCACAGATACGCAGTATTTT,CASSSSGGSGRATDTQYF
TRBJ1-4,TRBV28,NA,TRBD1,TGTGCCAGCAGTTTCACAGGGGCCGCAATGAATGAAAAACTGTTTTTT,CASSFTGAAMNEKLFF
TRBJ2-3,TRBV21-1,NA,NA,TGTGCCAGCAGCAAAGAGGTCCCAAGATCGGCAGATACGCAGTATTTT,CASSKEVPRSADTQYF
TRBJ1-5,TRBV19,NA,NA,TGTGCCAGTAGTCCGACAGCTCACTATAGCAATCAGCCCCAGCATTTT,CASSPTAHYSNQPQHF
TRBJ1-4,TRBV7-2,NA,TRBD1,TGTGCCAGCGGACAGGGTATCACTAATGAAAAACTGTTTTTT,CASGQGITNEKLFF
TRBJ1-1,TRBV30,NA,NA,TGTGCCTGGAGTTTGGGAAGTAGCGGGGTCGGCACTGAAGCTTTCTTT,CAWSLGSSGVGTEAFF
TRBJ2-3,TRBV9,NA,NA,TGTGCCAGCAGCGTAGCTCTAAGCACAGATACGCAGTATTTT,CASSVALSTDTQYF
TRBJ2-5,TRBV18,NA,TRBD1,TGTGCCAGCTCACAGACAGGGAGAGAGACCCAGTACTTC,CASSQTGRETQYF
TRBJ1-1,TRBV9,NA,TRBD1,TGTGCCAGCAGCGCCCGAACAGGGGCCCTTGAAGCTTTCTTT,CASSARTGALEAFF
TRBJ1-3,TRBV7-9,NA,TRBD1,TGTGCCAGCAGACCTGACAGGGCTGGAAACACCATATATTTT,CASRPDRAGNTIYF
TRBJ1-1,TRBV2,NA,NA,TGTGCCAGCAGGACGGACCCGATTCTGAACACTGAAGCTTTCTTT,CASRTDPILNTEAFF
TRBJ1-4,TRBV6-5,NA,NA,TGTGCCAGCAGTTACTCGATACCAAAACGGATTGAAAAACTGTTTTTT,CASSYSIPKRIEKLFF
TRBJ1-1,TRBV30,NA,NA,TGTGCCGGACCGGGACCCGAACCCACTGAAGCTTTCTTT,CAGPGPEPTEAFF
TRBJ2-2,TRBV27,NA,NA,TGTGCCAGCAGTCTTAACACCGGGGAGCTGTTTTTT,CASSLNTGELFF
TRBJ2-1,TRBV30,NA,NA,TGTGCCTGGAGGCGCCACCATGAGCAGTTCTTC,CAWRRHHEQFF
TRBJ1-1,TRBV5-1,NA,NA,TGCGCCAGCAGCTTGGCGGAGGGGAACACTGAAGCTTTCTTT,CASSLAEGNTEAFF
TRBJ2-7,TRBV7-3,NA,NA,TGTGCCAGCAGCACTTCCTCCGGGACACCCTACGAGCAGTACTTC,CASSTSSGTPYEQYF
TRBJ2-5,TRBV7-2,once,NA,TGTGCCAGCAGCGCCTACATGGAGACCCAGTACTTC,CASSAYMETQYF
TRBJ2-2,TRBV7-3,NA,NA,TGTGCCAGCAGCTCCCAAGGGACCGGGGAGCTGTTTTTT,CASSSQGTGELFF
TRBJ1-5,TRBV6-1,NA,NA,TGTGCCAGCAGTGAAGCCGGGACTTCGGGGGGTCAGCCCCAGCATTTT,CASSEAGTSGGQPQHF
TRBJ2-7,TRBV25-1,NA,TRBD1,TGTGCCAGCAGTACCTGGACAGGGGGCTACGAGCAGTACTTC,CASSTWTGGYEQYF
TRBJ1-1,TRBV30,NA,NA,TGTGCCTGGAGTGTAGGGGGGTCTACTGAAGCTTTCTTT,CAWSVGGSTEAFF
TRBJ1-4,TRBV9,NA,TRBD1,TGTGCCAGCAGCGTAGCCCTGGACAGGGGTAATGAAAAACTGTTTTTT,CASSVALDRGNEKLFF
TRBJ1-5,TRBV6-1,NA,NA,TGTGCCAGCATATGGGGGGTCGGCAATCAGCCCCAGCATTTT,CASIWGVGNQPQHF
TRBJ2-7,TRBV29-1,few,NA,TGCAGCGTTGAGTTGGCGCCGGACCCTGTGGGCGGTTCTACTTACGAGCAGTACTTC,CSVELAPDPVGGSTYEQYF
TRBJ1-2,TRBV4-2,NA,TRBD1,TGTGCCAGCAGCCAAGGGCCCGGGACAGGGGACAATCTAACCTATGGCTACACCTTC,CASSQGPGTGDNLTYGYTF
TRBJ2-7,TRBV5-6,NA,TRBD2,TGTGCCAGCAGCTCGGGACAGGGAGGACTAGCGGGATACTACGAGCAGTACTTC,CASSSGQGGLAGYYEQYF